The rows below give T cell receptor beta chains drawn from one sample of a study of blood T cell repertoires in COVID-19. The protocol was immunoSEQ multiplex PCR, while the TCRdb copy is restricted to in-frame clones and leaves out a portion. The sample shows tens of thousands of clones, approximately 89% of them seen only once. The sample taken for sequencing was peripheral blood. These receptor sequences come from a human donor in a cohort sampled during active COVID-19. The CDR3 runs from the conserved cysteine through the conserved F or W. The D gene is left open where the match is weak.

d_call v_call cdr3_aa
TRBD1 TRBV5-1 CASSFDGQGFTGELFF
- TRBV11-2 CASSPLARGLQYF
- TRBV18 CASSQDSGSYNEQFF
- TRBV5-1 CASSKGGDTSNYGYTF
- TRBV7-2 CASSLRGVGSQPQHF
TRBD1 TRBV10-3 CAISGIGQGFEKLFF
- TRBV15 CATSSDVGVNEQFF
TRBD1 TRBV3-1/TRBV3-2 CASSQDTGGYEQYF
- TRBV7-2 CASSPPAVAGIGNQPQHF
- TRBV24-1 CATSDPAGTIYF
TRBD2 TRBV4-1 CASSHLAGGHTDTQYF
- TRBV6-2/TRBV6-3 CASSHISPPVGVRQPQHF
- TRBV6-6 CASSPRRVGQFF
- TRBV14 CASAAGANYGYTF
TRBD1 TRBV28 CASWEGQGYGYTF
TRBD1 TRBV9 CASSPGQGRDQPQHF
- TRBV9 CASSVDSNYGYTF
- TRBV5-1 CASSSPSDTQYF
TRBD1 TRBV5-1 CASSLGQGAKKLFF
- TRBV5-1 CASSLGRGIQETQYF
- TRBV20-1 CSASGTLSSYEQYF
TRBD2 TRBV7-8 CASSSGLAFQETQYF
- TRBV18 CASSAGAGRTNQPQHF
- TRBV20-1 CSARVGQRQGYTF
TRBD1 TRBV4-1 CASSQDHRGIYGYTF
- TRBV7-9 CAAQGETQYF
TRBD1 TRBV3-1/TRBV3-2 CASSLPSRQGTEAFF
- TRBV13 CASSPSDFPPTGANVLTF
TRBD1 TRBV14 CASSYDDRVHNPIFFF
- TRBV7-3 CASSPQGQPNTGELFF
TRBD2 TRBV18 CASSPTPLAGADSQYF
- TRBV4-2 CASSQDRYSNQPQHF
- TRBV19 CASSIPGQGIWYGYTF
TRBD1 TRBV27 CASSSLGQGASNYGYTF
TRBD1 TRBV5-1 CASSLGQGAARAKNIQYF
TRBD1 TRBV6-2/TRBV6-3 CASSDWDSPRHTEAFF
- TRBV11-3 CASSLDQGIGYNEQFF
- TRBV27 CASSLLGLNTGELFF
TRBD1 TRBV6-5 CASLGQGETNYGYTF
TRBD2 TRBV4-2 CASSQDYRGAGEETQYF
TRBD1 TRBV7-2 CASSPDRGNEKLFF
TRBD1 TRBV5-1 CASSLGQEQETQYF